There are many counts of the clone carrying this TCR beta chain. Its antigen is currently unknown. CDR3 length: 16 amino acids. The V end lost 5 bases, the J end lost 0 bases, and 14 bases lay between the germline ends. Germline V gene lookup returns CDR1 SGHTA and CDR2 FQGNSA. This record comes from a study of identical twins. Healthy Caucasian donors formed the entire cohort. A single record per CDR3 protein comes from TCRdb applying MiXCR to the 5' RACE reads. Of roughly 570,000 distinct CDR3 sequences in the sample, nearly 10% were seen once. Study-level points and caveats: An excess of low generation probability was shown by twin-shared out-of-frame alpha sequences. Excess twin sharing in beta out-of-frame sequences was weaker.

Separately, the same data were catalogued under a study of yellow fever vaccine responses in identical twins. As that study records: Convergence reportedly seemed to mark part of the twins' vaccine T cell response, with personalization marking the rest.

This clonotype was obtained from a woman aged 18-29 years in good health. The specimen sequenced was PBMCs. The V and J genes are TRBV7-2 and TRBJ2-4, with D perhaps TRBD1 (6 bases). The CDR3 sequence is CASSARGSQAKNIQYF. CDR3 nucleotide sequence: TGTGCCAGCAGCGCCAGGGGAAGTCAAGCCAAAAACATTCAGTACTTC.